This T cell receptor beta chain was recovered during a study of metastatic and nonmetastatic thyroid tumors (dated by TCRdb to 2020 to 2022). Regarding the complete study: Repertoires were compared across peripheral blood and tumor or nodule tissue samples from malignant and benign thyroid patients. Broader findings and caveats from the paper: In both blood and tumor samples, malignant tumors were reported to have significantly higher TCR beta diversity than benign nodules.

No patient had received any treatment before thyroid surgery. Using T-cell receptor beta sequencing, the study looked back at clinical samples from patients collected from about 2011 to 2018. This clone came up a few times. The specificity of this receptor is unknown. No per-base quality is available; no much larger clone lies one base away. The CDR3 measures 18 amino acids from cysteine to phenylalanine. Solely the CDR3 DNA is kept, with 54 bases framed from the first base. CDR1 SGHTA and CDR2 FQGNSA were looked up in the germline V gene. V loses 4 bases at its end and J loses 6 bases; junction bases beyond the gene matches: 14. The library was produced with PCR. Sequenced on an Illumina HiSeq 4000. High-throughput sequencing was used to profile the CDR3 region of the TCR beta-chain in every patient. Processing in the source paper ran as follows. The researchers built a classifier to tell apart papillary thyroid cancer patients with distant metastasis, based on CDR3 differences among clinicopathological groups. The Shannon index was used to assess repertoire diversity, and the Morisita-Horn index was used to assess tumor-blood repertoire similarity. TCRdb reprocessing: public reads trimmed at Q25 with fastp, clones called with MiXCR, in-frame beta chains kept. The authors' filters were not applied to this entry. Across this sample there are under 30,000 clones, with roughly 4.2% seen only once. The ten largest clones represent roughly a fifth of the sample.

This TCR was sampled from a female donor with papillary thyroid cancer or a benign thyroid nodule (not recorded which). Some clones in this sample may be carry-over from other donors' samples. The sequencing sample was made of blood. Here the chain combines TRBV7-2 and TRBJ2-1; 11 bases in the middle match TRBD2. The CDR3: CASSSPSSGRWLGNEQFF. The base sequence is TGTGCCAGCAGCTCGCCCTCTAGCGGGAGGTGGTTGGGCAATGAGCAGTTCTTC.